The 32 T cell receptor beta chains below were found in one sample sequenced in a study of blood T cell repertoires in COVID-19. The assay was immunoSEQ multiplex PCR, and TCRdb's table has in-frame clones only and misses some. This sample has around 120,000 clones; about three quarters occur once, and the top ten carry more than 0.65%. Sample: peripheral blood. The receptors were gathered from a human donor with acute or convalescent COVID-19. The donor label of this sample is uncertain.

This chain uses TRBV7-2 with TRBJ2-7, with 7 bases that match TRBD2. Germline-derived CDR1 and CDR2 are SGHTA and FQGNSA. Trimming took 4 bases from V and 5 from J; bases not matched to a gene: 11. The CDR3 totals 15 residues. CDR3 amino acids: CASSSEGGDYHEQYF. The CDR3 bases are TGTGCCAGCAGCTCCGAGGGAGGGGATTACCACGAGCAGTACTTC.

The chain carries TRBV30 and TRBJ2-7; a weak D match, TRBD1 (5 bases). Germline V CDR1 and CDR2: GTSNPN, SVGIG (reference sequence). The CDR3 totals 12 residues. Trimming took 7 bases from V and 3 from J, leaving 13 bases between them. CDR3 region: CASQTEDYEQYF. For the CDR3, the DNA is TGTGCCTCCCAGACAGAGGACTACGAGCAGTACTTC.

This clone was recorded only once. V gene TRBV6-1 combines with J gene TRBJ1-5; D possibly corresponds to TRBD1 (5 bases). This CDR3 contains 14 residues. From germline, CDR1 is MNHNS and CDR2 SASEGT. V shed 1 base and J shed 9 bases, with 13 bases lying between them. The CDR3 loop reads CASSEGGSTRPQHF. Here the CDR3 DNA reads TGTGCCAGCAGTGAAGGGGGCAGTACGCGGCCCCAGCATTTT.

The chain has TRBV6-2 or TRBV6-3 and TRBJ1-5, with TRBD1 matching over 9 bases. The CDR3 is 17 residues long. J was trimmed by 5 bases and V by 5 bases; bases with no gene match: 13. Germline-derived CDR1 and CDR2 are MNHEY and SVGEGT. CDR3 sequence (DNA): TGTGCCAGCAGTACCCGGGCCGGGACAGGGTTCCATCAGCCCCAGCATTTT. Its protein product is CASSTRAGTGFHQPQHF.

The chain uses TRBV7-6 and TRBJ1-1; 11 nucleotides agree with TRBD1. J was trimmed by 7 bases and V by 0 bases; bases with no gene match: 7. Per the germline V gene, CDR1 is SGHVS and CDR2 is FNYEAQ. The CDR3 covers 16 residues. Here the CDR3 DNA reads TGTGCCAGCAGCTTAGCGTTTAGGGACAGGGGGAATGAAGCTTTCTTT. Its translation is CASSLAFRDRGNEAFF.

This clone turned up a few times. The rearrangement links TRBV2 to TRBJ2-3; D not certain. The CDR3 consists of 12 residues. CDR1 is SNHLY and CDR2 is FYNNEI in the germline V gene. The ends were cut back, 6 bases at V and 4 bases at J, with 8 bases in the middle. The CDR3 is CASSGFPDTQYF. CDR3 nucleotide sequence: TGTGCCAGCAGCGGGTTTCCAGATACGCAGTATTTT. Filled out from reference TRBV2 and TRBJ2-3, the complete variable domain reads EPEVTQTPSHQVTQMGQEVILRCVPISNHLYFYWYRQILGQKVEFLVSFYNNEISEKSEIFDDQFSVERPDGSNFTLKIRSTKLEDSAMYFCASSGFPDTQYFGPGTRLTVL.

This clone was seen more than once but under ten times. This rearrangement joins TRBV5-1 to TRBJ2-2; no clear D. Between the trimmed V and J ends, which lost 5 bases and 0 bases, there was a span of 11 bases. This CDR3 is built from 15 residues. Germline CDR1 SGHRS, CDR2 YFSETQ. The CDR3 reads CASSPSNANTGELFF. DNA for the CDR3: TGCGCCAGCAGTCCCTCTAACGCGAACACCGGGGAGCTGTTTTTT.

The chain couples TRBV11-2 to TRBJ1-1; no definite D call. Germline V gene data show CDR1 as SGHAT and CDR2 as FQNNGV. V shed 4 bases and J shed 2 bases, with 8 bases lying between them. This CDR3 region has 13 residues. CDR3 coding DNA: TGTGCCAGCAGCTCCACCACTAACACTGAAGCTTTCTTT. It codes for CASSSTTNTEAFF.

The chain joins TRBV2 to TRBJ2-1; weak D call: TRBD2 (7 bases). Trimming cost V 11 bases and J 15 bases, with 23 bases left between them. The CDR3 contains 12 residues. The germline gives CDR1 SNHLY, CDR2 FYNNEI. CDR3 nucleotides: TGTGCCTTTCAAAAGGGGGGGGGTCACCTGTTCTTC. Its translation: CAFQKGGGHLFF.

The chain has TRBV4-1 and TRBJ1-2; D may be TRBD1 (5 bases). This CDR3 has 17 residues. Trimming removed 3 bases from V and 4 bases from J, with 21 bases in between. The germline CDR1 and CDR2 sequences are MGHRA and YSYEKL. As DNA, the CDR3 is TGCGCCAGCAGCCACGATAAAAAAAACAGGAAAACCTATGGCTACACCTTC. Amino acid sequence: CASSHDKKNRKTYGYTF.

The chain has TRBV29-1 and TRBJ1-6; D may be TRBD1 (6 bases). Germline lookup yields CDR1 SQVTM and CDR2 ANQGSEA. The V end was cut by 6 bases, the J end by 9 bases, with 15 bases between. The CDR3 length is 13 residues. CDR3: CSVKETGTSPLHF. CDR3 DNA: TGCAGCGTCAAAGAGACAGGCACTTCACCCCTCCACTTT.

The genes are TRBV10-2 and TRBJ2-5, with 7 bases aligning to TRBD2. Germline trimming cut 0 bases from V and 2 bases from J; bases unmatched to any gene: 6. The CDR3 has 16 amino acids. Germline-derived CDR1 and CDR2 are WSHSY and SAAADI. CDR3 nucleotides: TGCGCCAGCAGTGAGTCGGTAACTAGCGCACAAGAGACCCAGTACTTC. Translating gives CASSESVTSAQETQYF.

The chain is built from TRBV18 and TRBJ1-5, with D unresolved. From germline, CDR1 is KGHSH and CDR2 LQKENI. Trimming removed 4 bases at V and 4 bases at J, with 14 bases between. The CDR3 sequence is 15 residues long. The CDR3 DNA sequence: TGTGCCAGCTCACGCGAGGGAAGGAATAATCAGCCCCAGCATTTT. It specifies CASSREGRNNQPQHF. Together with reference TRBV18 and TRBJ1-5, the CDR3 gives the full variable domain: NAGVMQNPRHLVRRRGQEARLRCSPMKGHSHVYWYRQLPEEGLKFMVYLQKENIIDESGMPKERFSAEFPKEGPSILRIQQVVRGDSAAYFCASSREGRNNQPQHFGDGTRLSIL.

The V and J genes are TRBV6-6 and TRBJ2-2; D perhaps matches TRBD1 (6 bases). The CDR3 is 14 residues long. Trimming took 6 bases from V and 3 from J, leaving 11 bases between them. From germline, CDR1 is MNHNY and CDR2 SVGAGI (reference sequence). As DNA, the CDR3 is TGTGCCAGCAGCAAACAGGGTTACACCGGGGAGCTGTTTTTT. Translated, it gives CASSKQGYTGELFF.

This clone was detected once. The chain has TRBV18 and TRBJ2-1, with 9 bases aligning to TRBD2. The J segment lost 4 bases and the V segment lost 2 bases, leaving 6 bases of the junction unmatched. This CDR3 spans 16 amino acids. Looked up from germline, CDR1 is KGHSH and CDR2 is LQKENI. For the CDR3, the DNA is TGTGCCAGCTCACCAAGCCCTAGCGGGGCATACAATGAGCAGTTCTTC. As protein: CASSPSPSGAYNEQFF.

The rearrangement links TRBV15 to TRBJ1-6; 8 bases match TRBD1. CDR3 size: 15 residues. Germline CDR1 is LNHNV and CDR2 is YYDKDF (reference sequence). The V and J ends lost 1 base and 7 bases, in that order; junction bases with no gene match: 3. The CDR3 reads CATSRGTGPNSPLHF. Written as DNA, the CDR3 is TGTGCCACCAGCAGAGGGACAGGGCCGAATTCACCCCTCCACTTT.

The chain uses TRBV7-9 and TRBJ2-3, with 8 bases matching TRBD2. The CDR3 covers 14 residues. After removal of 8 bases from V and 0 bases from J, the junction contained 4 bases not matched to a gene. Germline CDR1 reads SEHNR; CDR2 reads FQNEAQ (reference sequence). CDR3 nucleotides: TGTGCCAGCGGGCCGGGGGGGAGCACAGATACGCAGTATTTT. This codes for CASGPGGSTDTQYF. The complete variable domain, with remaining parts taken from reference TRBV7-9 and TRBJ2-3, reads DTGVSQNPRHKITKRGQNVTFRCDPISEHNRLYWYRQTLGQGPEFLTYFQNEAQLEKSRLLSDRFSAERPKGSFSTLEIQRTEQGDSAMYLCASGPGGSTDTQYFGPGTRLTVL.

V is TRBV19 and J is TRBJ1-2; maybe TRBD1 (6 bases). Germline CDR1 LNHDA, CDR2 SQIVND (reference sequence). The ends were cut back, 5 bases at V and 0 bases at J, with 13 bases in the middle. The CDR3 totals 15 residues. CDR3 sequence: CASSPRDTSNYGYTF. For the CDR3, the DNA is TGTGCCAGTAGTCCACGGGACACCTCTAACTATGGCTACACCTTC.

J is TRBJ1-1 and V is TRBV28; D remains unclear. Trimming removed 4 bases from V and 7 bases from J, with 19 bases in between. The CDR3 extends over 15 amino acids. Germline V lookup: CDR1 MDHEN, CDR2 SYDVKM. The CDR3 nucleotides are TGTGCCAGCAGTTCTCCGGCACGGGAGGAGGGTGAAGCTTTCTTT. Translating gives CASSSPAREEGEAFF. The variable domain in full, completed from reference TRBV28 and TRBJ1-1, reads DVKVTQSSRYLVKRTGEKVFLECVQDMDHENMFWYRQDPGLGLRLIYFSYDVKMKEKGDIPEGYSVSREKKERFSLILESASTNQTSMYLCASSSPAREEGEAFFGQGTRLTVV.

The chain employs TRBV6-6 and TRBJ1-4, with D hard to call. The CDR3 is made up of 14 amino acids. Germline V gene data show CDR1 as MNHNY and CDR2 as SVGAGI (reference sequence). V was trimmed by 11 bases and J by 0 bases, leaving 13 bases between them. The DNA of the CDR3 is TGTGCCCTATCCTCCGGTGCAACTAATGAAAAACTGTTTTTT. As protein: CALSSGATNEKLFF.

V usage is TRBV29-1 and J usage is TRBJ2-3; the match to TRBD1 covers 8 bases. Germline-derived CDR1 and CDR2 are SQVTM and ANQGSEA. The CDR3 loop spans 15 amino acids. Losses at the gene ends were 5 bases for V and 0 bases for J; bases not matched to a gene: 7. CDR3 nucleotide sequence: TGCAGCGTTACCCAGGGGGCGCATAGCACAGATACGCAGTATTTT. It yields the protein CSVTQGAHSTDTQYF.

The rearrangement links TRBV30 to TRBJ1-3; possibly TRBD1 for D (5 bases). The germline V gene has CDR1 GTSNPN and CDR2 SVGIG (reference sequence). Trimming left V 3 bases short and J 4 bases short, with 7 bases between. The length of the CDR3 is 12 residues. CDR3 sequence reads: CAWSGGGNTIYF. The CDR3 DNA sequence: TGTGCCTGGAGCGGGGGAGGAAACACCATATATTTT.

This chain links TRBV28 with TRBJ1-2; 7 nucleotides align to TRBD1. The J segment lost 4 bases and the V segment lost 4 bases, leaving 9 bases of the junction unmatched. Germline CDR1 reads MDHEN; CDR2 reads SYDVKM. This CDR3 spans 15 amino acids. The CDR3: CASSSPTGDRYGYTF. CDR3 DNA: TGTGCCAGCAGTTCTCCCACAGGGGATCGCTATGGCTACACCTTC.

The gene calls are TRBV23-1 and TRBJ1-6, with a possible D match to TRBD1 (6 bases). TRBV23-1 is known as an ORF, though its function is uncertain. This CDR3 is built from 19 residues. Between the trimmed V and J ends, which lost 3 bases and 8 bases, there was a span of 26 bases. The CDR3 DNA reads as TGCGCCAGCAGTCATCCGCTCCGGGACAAAGGGTTTCAGGATTCACCCCTCCACTTT. Translation: CASSHPLRDKGFQDSPLHF.

This clone was found once. The V and J genes are TRBV27 and TRBJ1-4; TRBD1 might be the D (6 bases). Germline CDR1 is MNHEY and CDR2 is SMNVEV (reference sequence). The CDR3 runs to 13 residues. Trimming removed 4 bases from V and 8 bases from J, with 11 bases in between. The CDR3 here is CASSWGLGEKLFF. The CDR3 DNA reads as TGTGCCAGCAGTTGGGGGCTTGGGGAAAAACTGTTTTTT.

The chain uses TRBV5-6 and TRBJ1-1; a weak D match, TRBD1 (5 bases). This CDR3 spans 14 amino acids. V was trimmed by 4 bases and J by 0 bases, leaving 10 bases between them. CDR1 and CDR2 (germline): SGHDT, YYEEEE. The CDR3 DNA sequence: TGTGCCAGCAGCCACGGACAATTGAACACTGAAGCTTTCTTT. It yields the protein CASSHGQLNTEAFF. Variable domain in full (rest from reference TRBV5-6 and TRBJ1-1): DAGVTQSPTHLIKTRGQQVTLRCSPKSGHDTVSWYQQALGQGPQFIFQYYEEEERQRGNFPDRFSGHQFPNYSSELNVNALLLGDSALYLCASSHGQLNTEAFFGQGTRLTVV.

The chain joins TRBV2 to TRBJ2-3; TRBD1 agrees at 8 bases. This CDR3 contains 13 residues. The V gene end was trimmed by 6 bases and the J gene end by 7 bases; junction bases not matched to a gene: 6. Looked up from germline, CDR1 is SNHLY and CDR2 is FYNNEI. This chain's CDR3 is CASRNTGGNTQYF. CDR3 nucleotides: TGTGCCAGCAGGAATACAGGGGGAAATACGCAGTATTTT.

In nucleotides, the CDR3 is TGTGCCAGCAGTTCCGAAACCCTGGGGGGGCGTGTTGGGGCCAACGTCCTGACTTTC. Amino acid sequence: CASSSETLGGRVGANVLTF. The genes are TRBV27 and TRBJ2-6; tentative D call: TRBD2 (7 bases). This CDR3 comprises 19 residues. CDR1 MNHEY and CDR2 SMNVEV come from the germline V gene (reference sequence). Trimming took 4 bases from V and 3 from J, leaving 22 bases between them.

CDR3 residues: CASSLPGIIISPLHF. In DNA, the CDR3 is TGTGCCAGCAGTTTACCAGGGATTATAATCTCACCCCTCCACTTT. The rearrangement uses TRBV28 and TRBJ1-6; possible D gene TRBD1, 5 bases. The CDR3 sequence is 15 residues long. The germline V gene has CDR1 MDHEN and CDR2 SYDVKM. V lost 2 bases and J 10 bases, leaving 15 bases between the germline ends.

This clone has a handful of counts. In DNA, the CDR3 is TGTGCCAGTAGTATAGGGGACACCCCTTTCTCCTACAATGAGCAGTTCTTC. Translation: CASSIGDTPFSYNEQFF. V is TRBV19 and J is TRBJ2-1, with D possibly being TRBD1 (6 bases). This CDR3 comprises 17 residues. Trimming left V 1 base short and J 0 bases short, with 13 bases between. Germline CDR1 reads LNHDA; CDR2 reads SQIVND (reference sequence).

This clone has a handful of counts. V and J are TRBV9 and TRBJ2-1; the D gene is possibly TRBD2 (6 bases). Per the germline V gene, CDR1 is SGDLS and CDR2 is YYNGEE. The length of the CDR3 is 15 residues. V lost 0 bases and J lost 4, with 11 bases in between. CDR3 sequence: CASSVGGAAYNEQFF. CDR3 in DNA: TGTGCCAGCAGCGTAGGCGGGGCTGCTTACAATGAGCAGTTCTTC.

This chain joins TRBV10-2 and TRBJ1-1, with TRBD1 matching 7 bases. CDR1 and CDR2 from the germline V gene are WSHSY and SAAADI. CDR3 size: 14 residues. The V segment lost 6 bases and the J segment 1 base; nucleotides outside the gene matches: 5. The CDR3 loop reads CASRDRMTNTEAFF. In nucleotides, the CDR3 is TGCGCCAGCAGGGACAGGATGACGAACACTGAAGCTTTCTTT.